A single sample gave rise to the 2 T cell receptor beta chains below, sequenced in a study of blood T cell repertoires in COVID-19. Libraries were prepared by immunoSEQ multiplex PCR; TCRdb keeps only in-frame clonotypes and omits some of them. The sample consists of some 180,000 clones, 70% to 90% of them appearing once. Input material: peripheral blood. Receptors originate from a man in his sixties with active or convalescent COVID-19.

This chain connects TRBV6-1 to TRBJ1-6; D uncertain. V lost 2 bases to trimming and J lost 9 bases, with 20 bases between them. The CDR3 sequence is 17 residues long. Germline CDR1 and CDR2: MNHNS and SASEGT. As DNA, the CDR3 is TGTGCCAGCAGTGAAAATTTAGACATCGGCGAAAGTTCACCCCTCCACTTT. This sequence encodes CASSENLDIGESSPLHF.

The genes are TRBV29-1 and TRBJ1-2; TRBD1 aligns across 9 bases. The length of the CDR3 is 13 residues. CDR1 and CDR2 (germline): SQVTM, ANQGSEA. V shed 4 bases, J shed 2 bases, and the junction held 2 bases outside the gene matches. DNA for the CDR3: TGCAGCGTTGGGACAGGGGTCAACTATGGCTACACCTTC. It codes for CSVGTGVNYGYTF.